Listed below are T cell receptor beta chains from one sample, sequenced in a study of blood T cell repertoires in COVID-19. The table came from immunoSEQ multiplex PCR; TCRdb's copy has only in-frame clones and leaves some out. The sample lists 150,000 to 200,000 clones, approximately 84% occurring once. Sequencing was performed on peripheral blood. These receptors were obtained from a woman older than 75 with acute or convalescent COVID-19. Both conserved end residues are part of each CDR3. D genes are given only for firm matches. Not every row has a clone size; where given, it reads once, few, many or a size class.

V	J	D	size	CDR3	DNA
TRBV2	TRBJ2-7	.	.	CATDHREKGPYEQYF	TGTGCCACGGATCACCGGGAAAAAGGCCCCTACGAGCAGTACTTC
TRBV6-6	TRBJ1-1	.	.	CASSYEGGTEAFF	TGTGCCAGCAGTTACGAAGGGGGCACTGAAGCTTTCTTT
TRBV11-3	TRBJ1-1	.	few	CASRGGGEAFF	TGTGCCAGCCGCGGGGGAGGTGAAGCTTTCTTT
TRBV19	TRBJ2-4	.	.	CASSKTGSWVQYF	TGTGCCAGTAGTAAGACCGGGAGCTGGGTTCAGTACTTC
TRBV5-1	TRBJ2-1	.	.	CASSQLGSDNEQFF	TGCGCCAGCAGCCAACTAGGATCTGACAATGAGCAGTTCTTC
TRBV7-2	TRBJ2-5	.	.	CASSPWGENQETQYF	TGTGCCAGCAGCCCCTGGGGGGAGAACCAAGAGACCCAGTACTTC
TRBV29-1	TRBJ2-1	.	once	CSARGATHDEQFF	TGCAGCGCGAGGGGCGCGACGCACGATGAGCAGTTCTTC
TRBV5-1	TRBJ2-7	TRBD1	.	CASSLSGGQGKDEQYF	TGCGCCAGCAGCTTGTCTGGGGGACAGGGTAAAGACGAGCAGTACTTC
TRBV10-1	TRBJ1-1	.	few	CASSAGVRTEAFF	TGCGCCAGCAGTGCAGGGGTACGGACTGAAGCTTTCTTT
TRBV3-1/TRBV3-2	TRBJ1-1	.	.	CASSQEVDRAEAFF	TGTGCCAGCAGCCAGGAGGTAGATCGCGCTGAAGCTTTCTTT
TRBV6-2/TRBV6-3	TRBJ2-2	TRBD2	few	CASSSRLAGVNTGELFF	TGTGCCAGCAGTTCAAGGCTAGCGGGAGTGAACACCGGGGAGCTGTTTTTT
TRBV18	TRBJ2-2	.	once	CASSPNWGDTGELFF	TGTGCCAGCTCACCAAATTGGGGCGACACCGGGGAGCTGTTTTTT
TRBV12-2	TRBJ2-7	.	.	CASRNSRDRLYEQYF	TGTGCAAGTCGCAATTCCCGGGACAGACTCTACGAGCAGTACTTC
TRBV30	TRBJ1-5	.	.	CAWSGSNQPQHF	TGTGCCTGGAGCGGGAGCAATCAGCCCCAGCATTTT
TRBV29-1	TRBJ1-3	.	.	CSVAFLSGNTIYF	TGCAGCGTTGCCTTCCTCTCTGGAAACACCATATATTTT
TRBV19	TRBJ2-2	TRBD2	.	CASSIKGPSGVSGRFAGELFF	TGTGCCAGTAGTATCAAAGGGCCATCTGGGGTTAGCGGGAGGTTTGCCGGGGAGCTGTTTTTT
TRBV7-2	TRBJ1-2	.	once	CASSSQVGVGYTF	TGTGCCAGCAGCTCACAGGTTGGAGTTGGCTACACCTTC
TRBV7-9	TRBJ1-1	.	.	CASSLSNGGEAFF	TGTGCCAGCAGCTTGTCTAACGGAGGGGAAGCTTTCTTT
TRBV19	TRBJ1-6	.	few	CASSPLSVGGTSPLHF	TGTGCCAGTAGTCCTCTGTCCGTAGGCGGTACTTCACCCCTCCACTTT
TRBV28	TRBJ2-1	.	.	CASSPWTDDNEQFF	TGTGCCAGCAGTCCATGGACAGATGACAATGAGCAGTTCTTC
TRBV5-1	TRBJ2-1	TRBD2	.	CASSSLAGGPGNEQFF	TGCGCCAGCAGCTCGTTAGCGGGAGGGCCTGGGAATGAGCAGTTCTTC
TRBV4-3	TRBJ1-2	TRBD1	.	CASSFGQGGYGYTF	TGCGCCAGCAGTTTCGGACAGGGCGGCTATGGCTACACCTTC
TRBV7-6	TRBJ1-2	TRBD1	.	CASSLTTGGENYGYTF	TGTGCCAGCAGCTTAACTACAGGGGGTGAAAACTATGGCTACACCTTC
TRBV10-2	TRBJ2-1	TRBD2	.	CASRGTSGRSYNEQFF	TGCGCCAGCAGAGGGACTAGCGGGAGATCCTACAATGAGCAGTTCTTC
TRBV27	TRBJ1-1	TRBD1	.	CASSPGTANTEAFF	TGTGCCAGCAGCCCCGGGACAGCCAACACTGAAGCTTTCTTT
TRBV19	TRBJ2-7	TRBD2	.	CASSLFGGGRYEQYF	TGTGCCAGTTCTCTATTCGGCGGGGGGAGGTACGAGCAGTACTTC
TRBV20-1	TRBJ2-7	TRBD2	.	CSASPPGLAEYEQYF	TGCAGTGCTAGTCCCCCGGGACTAGCGGAATACGAGCAGTACTTC
TRBV2	TRBJ2-7	TRBD2	.	CASTGGLAGYHSYEQYF	TGTGCCAGCACCGGCGGACTAGCGGGATATCACTCCTACGAGCAGTACTTC
TRBV4-2	TRBJ1-4	TRBD1	.	CASSRPQGADEKLFF	TGTGCCAGCAGCCGGCCTCAGGGGGCGGATGAAAAACTGTTTTTT
TRBV4-3	TRBJ2-1	.	once	CASSQLPGGPAGNEQFF	TGCGCCAGCAGCCAATTGCCTGGAGGGCCGGCGGGCAATGAGCAGTTCTTC
TRBV12-3/TRBV12-4	TRBJ2-4	.	.	CASSPGLYVQYF	TGTGCCAGCAGCCCTGGCCTGTATGTTCAGTACTTC
TRBV7-8	TRBJ2-1	.	.	CASSLDGGGGGYEQFF	TGTGCCAGCAGCTTAGATGGGGGCGGGGGCGGCTATGAGCAGTTCTTC
TRBV5-1	TRBJ2-5	TRBD2	few	CASSLDMGTSGSLGETQYF	TGCGCCAGCAGCTTGGATATGGGGACTAGCGGGTCCTTGGGGGAGACCCAGTACTTC
TRBV5-5	TRBJ2-1	.	.	CASSSILARSYNEQFF	TGTGCCAGCAGCTCTATCCTAGCGCGTTCCTACAATGAGCAGTTCTTC
TRBV6-1	TRBJ2-3	TRBD1	.	CASSEWDRPTDTQYF	TGTGCCAGCAGTGAATGGGACAGACCCACAGATACGCAGTATTTT
TRBV3-1/TRBV3-2	TRBJ1-2	.	.	CASRSTSGYTF	TGTGCCAGCAGATCGACAAGTGGCTACACCTTC
TRBV28	TRBJ2-7	TRBD1	.	CASSSLEQGSSYEQYF	TGTGCCAGCAGTTCCCTTGAACAGGGGAGCTCCTACGAGCAGTACTTC
TRBV7-2	TRBJ1-1	.	.	CASSSQWGGAEAFF	TGTGCCAGCAGCTCCCAGTGGGGGGGCGCTGAAGCTTTCTTT
TRBV6-5	TRBJ2-2	.	.	CASSLSNTGELFF	TGTGCCAGCAGTCTGAGTAACACCGGGGAGCTGTTTTTT
TRBV9	TRBJ1-2	.	.	CASSVAGYGYTF	TGTGCCAGCAGCGTAGCCGGCTATGGCTACACCTTC
TRBV11-2	TRBJ2-7	TRBD2	.	CASSLVPSGRSSYEQYF	TGTGCCAGCAGCTTAGTTCCTAGCGGGAGATCCTCCTACGAGCAGTACTTC
TRBV3-1/TRBV3-2	TRBJ1-1	.	.	CASSQSGVGRAFF	TGTGCCAGCAGCCAGTCAGGGGTGGGACGAGCTTTCTTT
TRBV19	TRBJ1-6	.	.	CASSIGRNSPLHF	TGTGCCAGTAGTATTGGGAGAAATTCACCCCTCCACTTT
TRBV10-2	TRBJ2-1	.	.	CASSEGGYNEQFF	TGCGCCAGCAGTGAAGGGGGTTACAATGAGCAGTTCTTC
TRBV3-1/TRBV3-2	TRBJ1-4	TRBD1	.	CASSGTVNEKLFF	TGTGCCAGCAGCGGGACAGTTAATGAAAAACTGTTTTTT
TRBV18	TRBJ2-5	.	.	CASSPGMRAGETQYF	TGTGCCAGCTCACCTGGGATGCGGGCAGGAGAGACCCAGTACTTC
TRBV5-4	TRBJ2-2	TRBD1	few	CASSWGTGGFTGELFF	TGTGCCAGCAGCTGGGGGACAGGGGGGTTCACCGGGGAGCTGTTTTTT
TRBV6-1	TRBJ2-1	TRBD2	.	CASSEASSGDYNEQFF	TGTGCCAGCAGTGAAGCCTCTAGCGGGGACTACAATGAGCAGTTCTTC
TRBV5-4	TRBJ2-1	TRBD2	.	CASSFGLAGVNEQFF	TGTGCCAGCAGCTTTGGACTAGCGGGAGTGAATGAGCAGTTCTTC
TRBV3-1/TRBV3-2	TRBJ1-3	.	once	CASSQITGGYSPSGNTIYF	TGTGCCAGCAGCCAAATAACCGGAGGCTACTCGCCCTCTGGAAACACCATATATTTT
TRBV7-8	TRBJ2-5	.	.	CASSLVGGRETQYF	TGTGCCAGCAGCTTAGTCGGGGGTAGGGAGACCCAGTACTTC
TRBV3-1/TRBV3-2	TRBJ1-2	.	.	CASSQRSNYGYTF	TGTGCCAGCAGCCAACGGTCCAACTATGGCTACACCTTC
TRBV6-1	TRBJ2-7	TRBD2	.	CASASGSSYEQYF	TGTGCCAGTGCTAGCGGGAGCTCCTACGAGCAGTACTTC
TRBV7-9	TRBJ1-2	TRBD1	few	CASSLDRQGNYGYTF	TGTGCCAGCAGCCTGGACCGACAGGGGAACTATGGCTACACCTTC
TRBV6-2/TRBV6-3	TRBJ1-3	.	.	CASSYNARDLDISGNTIYF	TGTGCCAGCAGTTACAACGCCCGGGACTTGGATATCTCTGGAAACACCATATATTTT